This T cell receptor (beta chain) was retrieved from a study of T cells in Graves' hyperthyroidism and ophthalmopathy. At least ten counts were recorded for this clonotype. The target antigen is unknown. Study-wide points: A model built on 13 V-J features separated ophthalmopathy from stable hyperthyroidism. Ophthalmopathy was predicted by the model a median of 6.5 months ahead of onset.

A patient was excluded if there was uncontrolled infection, other autoimmune disease, pregnancy or lactation. It was at first hyperthyroidism diagnosis, before any ophthalmopathy symptoms, that the blood sample was taken. RNA transcripts were the template for amplifying TCR beta CDR3 regions. The TCR CDR3 was amplified in a first-round RT-PCR using the HTBI primer set. TCRdb passed the multiplex PCR reads through MiXCR, listing each CDR3 protein once. The table records about 360,000 distinct CDR3 sequences, more than 15% of them present only once. The germline V and J ends were trimmed by 7 bases and 4 bases, with 16 bases remaining between them. The CDR3 covers 14 residues.

The chain joins TRBV12-3 or TRBV12-4 to TRBJ2-5, with D perhaps matching TRBD1 (5 bases). The sample comprised blood. The clonotype originates from a woman aged 18-29 years with Graves' hyperthyroidism that later progressed to Graves' ophthalmopathy. For the CDR3, the DNA is TGTGCCAGCACCCAGTCGGTGGGGCTAGAGACCCAGTACTTC. Protein: CASTQSVGLETQYF.